This TCR beta chain comes out of a study of radiation and T cells in renal cell carcinoma. On this clone: The antigen is not known.

Time point indicated: blood 4 weeks post-SBRT, at nephrectomy. The treatment was: 15 Gy SBRT to primary tumor, nephrectomy 4 weeks later. Nephrectomy followed 15 Gy stereotactic body radiation by 4 weeks. The tumor was a clear cell renal cell carcinoma. General study results and limits: From baseline, blood top tumor clonotypes peaked at 2 weeks post-radiation.

Assay: immunoSEQ multiplex PCR; the TCRdb copy retains only in-frame clones and omits some. This sample carries around 100,000 clones, approximately 82% of them seen once, and the ten largest clones take less than 7.5%. Sequenced material: blood, taken from a patient whose treatment included radiotherapy and nephrectomy. The sequence derives from a man in his sixties with renal cell carcinoma.

In DNA, the CDR3 is TGTGCCAGCACCAAGACTAGCGGGTCGGGCCGGGAGCAGTTCTTC. This translates into CASTKTSGSGREQFF. The rearrangement uses TRBV6-5 and TRBJ2-1, with 10 bases identical to TRBD2. V shed 7 bases and J 10 bases; nucleotides not matched to a gene: 13. The CDR3 has 15 residues. CDR1 MNHEY and CDR2 SVGAGI come from the germline V gene.